This T cell receptor beta chain is from a study of blood T cell repertoires in COVID-19. Study-level information: The samples span acute and convalescent COVID-19 from the United States, Italy and Spain.

Produced via immunoSEQ multiplex PCR; TCRdb's table is partial and in-frame only. The repertoire holds roughly 300,000 clones, with approximately 87% as singletons. Trimming shortened V by 5 bases and J by 1 base, and 11 bases separated the two germline ends. CDR3 length: 13 residues. Per the germline V gene, CDR1 is GTSNPN and CDR2 is SVGIG (reference sequence). Sample: peripheral blood. This chain uses TRBV30 with TRBJ2-5; D is possibly TRBD1 (5 bases). The receptor was derived from a woman under 40 with COVID-19, enrolled during active disease. Here the CDR3 DNA reads TGTGCCTGGTGCCGGACATCCCAAGAGACCCAGTACTTC. This sequence encodes CAWCRTSQETQYF.